The text below deals with one T cell receptor (beta chain). Its specificity is unknown. These data originate in a study of OX40 agonist ivuxolimab in advanced cancers. About the research overall: The mean age was about 61 years, ranging from 23 to 79, with 65% to 85% of participants male. Overall study results and limits: Low levels of normalized T-cell clonal expansion also appeared in some nonresponders. Averaging showed that CD8+ T cells had more expanded clones than CD4+ did.

This CDR3 comprises 15 residues. V lost 2 bases to trimming and J lost 0 bases, with 8 bases between them. Germline V gene lookup returns CDR1 SGHTA and CDR2 FQGTGA. Sequencing was performed with immunoSEQ multiplex PCR; in TCRdb, only in-frame clones are kept and a portion is missing. The sample has about 61,000 clones; 91% are singletons. The chain has TRBV7-3 and TRBJ1-5; no reliable D call. The receptor was derived from an adult with an advanced solid tumor such as melanoma, head and neck, liver or kidney cancer. Here the sequenced sample was CD4+ or CD8+ T cells sorted from blood, taken in a trial of the OX40 agonist ivuxolimab. The CDR3 bases are TGTGCCAGCAGCTTACGATGGGTTAGCAATCAGCCCCAGCATTTT. This codes for CASSLRWVSNQPQHF.